One sample yielded the 29 T cell receptor beta chains listed below, sequenced in a study of beta chain features in type 1 diabetes. As every portion of the isolated RNA was reverse transcribed, the sequencing read expressed TCRB transcripts. Libraries were prepared by immunoSEQ multiplex PCR; TCRdb keeps only in-frame clonotypes and omits some of them. This sample has about 250,000 clones; around an eighth occur once, and the top ten carry around 0.03%. The sequenced sample was naive CD4+ T cells from blood. The receptors were gathered from a woman between 35 and 50 years old in good health.

This clone was recorded many times. The gene calls are TRBV2 and TRBJ2-3, with TRBD2 as a possible D gene (5 bases). The CDR3 is 13 residues long. Germline loops: CDR1 SNHLY, CDR2 FYNNEI. V dropped 8 bases and J dropped 1 base, with 10 bases sitting between them. The CDR3 coding sequence is TGTGCCAGCGTAGTACTAGGCACAGATACGCAGTATTTT. Translating gives CASVVLGTDTQYF.

This chain links TRBV27 with TRBJ2-7, with 9 bases fitting TRBD1. The CDR3 is made up of 13 amino acids. Looked up from germline, CDR1 is MNHEY and CDR2 is SMNVEV (reference sequence). The trim removed 5 bases at V and 6 bases at J, leaving 5 bases unmatched. The CDR3 DNA reads TGTGCCAGCAGTCTGACAGGGGGGGGCGAGCAGTACTTC. This sequence encodes CASSLTGGGEQYF.

The chain carries TRBV19 and TRBJ1-5; TRBD1 is a possible D gene (6 bases). This CDR3 is built from 18 residues. Germline loops: CDR1 LNHDA, CDR2 SQIVND (reference sequence). Trimming took 4 bases from V and 2 from J, leaving 21 bases between them. The CDR3: CASSRSAVGGGGNQPQHF. For the CDR3, the DNA is TGTGCCAGTAGTAGGTCCGCGGTAGGAGGGGGGGGCAATCAGCCCCAGCATTTT.

V and J are TRBV12-5 and TRBJ2-1; maybe TRBD2 (5 bases). The length of the CDR3 is 18 residues. The V gene's germline CDR1 is LGHNT and CDR2 FRNRAP. Trimming pared 4 bases from V and 4 bases from J, leaving 23 bases between. The CDR3 here is CASGSRPLGQSGYNEQFF. The CDR3 nucleotides are TGTGCTAGTGGTTCCCGACCACTAGGGCAATCAGGTTACAATGAGCAGTTCTTC.

This rearrangement joins TRBV2 to TRBJ2-6; tentatively, D is TRBD1 (5 bases). The CDR3 has 14 residues. Germline-derived CDR1 and CDR2 are SNHLY and FYNNEI. The V end was cut by 6 bases, the J end by 0 bases, with 6 bases between. DNA for the CDR3: TGTGCCAGCAGAGGGGTCTCTGGGGCCAACGTCCTGACTTTC. This translates into CASRGVSGANVLTF.

This clone was counted many times. The chain is built from TRBV29-1 and TRBJ2-5; 9 positions agree with TRBD1. The CDR3 has 13 amino acids. CDR1 and CDR2 from the germline V gene are SQVTM and ANQGSEA. V lost 7 bases and J lost 6; bases outside the gene matches: 9. This chain's CDR3 is CSAATGGLQTQYF. DNA for the CDR3: TGCAGCGCTGCTACAGGGGGCTTGCAGACCCAGTACTTC.

V gene TRBV6-6 combines with J gene TRBJ2-3, with 13 bases that match TRBD2. With 6 bases clipped from V and 4 bases from J, the junction kept 7 bases outside the gene matches. The CDR3 is 16 amino acids. Germline V gene lookup returns CDR1 MNHNY and CDR2 SVGAGI (reference sequence). Here the CDR3 reads CASSLGLAGLADTQYF. CDR3 nucleotides: TGTGCCAGCAGCCTGGGACTAGCGGGGCTCGCAGATACGCAGTATTTT.

This clone was seen a handful of times. The chain carries TRBV9 and TRBJ2-7, with 13 bases aligning to TRBD2. J gave up 5 bases and V 0 bases, and 14 bases lay outside the gene matches. The germline V gene encodes CDR1 SGDLS and CDR2 YYNGEE. This CDR3 region has 19 residues. The CDR3 region is CASSVATATSGGIGDEQYF. The CDR3 region has the DNA TGTGCCAGCAGCGTAGCTACTGCGACTAGCGGGGGGATTGGCGACGAGCAGTACTTC.

A few counts support this clone. CDR3 residues: CASSIPGATGNTIYF. The CDR3 region has the DNA TGTGCCAGCAGCATTCCAGGGGCTACTGGAAACACCATATATTTT. This rearrangement joins TRBV7-9 to TRBJ1-3; D perhaps matches TRBD1 (6 bases). Trimming shortened V by 5 bases and J by 2 bases, and 13 bases separated the two germline ends. The CDR3 extends over 15 amino acids. CDR1 and CDR2 (germline): SEHNR, FQNEAQ (reference sequence).

This clone was picked up a small number of times. The V and J genes are TRBV29-1 and TRBJ2-1, with unresolved D. V gave up 2 bases and J gave up 0 bases, with 5 bases separating them. This CDR3 region has 13 residues. Germline V CDR1 and CDR2: SQVTM, ANQGSEA. The DNA for the CDR3 is TGCAGCGTTGAACAGGACTCCTACAATGAGCAGTTCTTC. This translates into CSVEQDSYNEQFF.

In its sample, this clone was seen a few times. The J gene is TRBJ1-4, the V gene TRBV10-3, with D maybe TRBD1 (5 bases). The CDR3 loop spans 16 amino acids. The V and J ends lost 4 bases and 0 bases respectively, with 12 bases between them. Germline CDR1 and CDR2: ENHRY and SYGVKD. The chain's CDR3 is CAISASQGATNEKLFF. The CDR3 coding sequence is TGTGCCATCAGTGCGTCCCAGGGCGCAACTAATGAAAAACTGTTTTTT.

This clone has a handful of counts. This chain joins TRBV18 and TRBJ2-5; D not certain. The CDR3 is 13 residues long. Trimming took 3 bases from V and 5 from J, leaving 10 bases between them. CDR1 is KGHSH and CDR2 is LQKENI in the germline V gene. CDR3 bases: TGTGCCAGCTCACCGTCCGCCGGGGAGACCCAGTACTTC. Its translation: CASSPSAGETQYF.

Only a few counts were recorded for this clone. The J gene is TRBJ2-1, the V gene TRBV19, with 11 bases that match TRBD2. J gave up 8 bases and V 5 bases, and 8 bases lay outside the gene matches. The CDR3 runs to 15 residues. Germline-derived CDR1 and CDR2 are LNHDA and SQIVND (reference sequence). Here the CDR3 reads CASSFLAGGRDEQFF. CDR3 nucleotide sequence: TGTGCCAGTAGTTTCCTAGCGGGGGGCCGCGATGAGCAGTTCTTC. The full variable domain, its missing parts supplied by reference TRBV19 and TRBJ2-1, is DGGITQSPKYLFRKEGQNVTLSCEQNLNHDAMYWYRQDPGQGLRLIYYSQIVNDFQKGDIAEGYSVSREKKESFPLTVTSAQKNPTAFYLCASSFLAGGRDEQFFGPGTRLTVL.

The CDR3 spells CASSPTGPTEAFF. The CDR3 DNA follows: TGTGCCAGCAGTCCCACAGGGCCCACTGAAGCTTTCTTT. This chain joins TRBV6-5 and TRBJ1-1, with D perhaps TRBD1 (6 bases). The length of the CDR3 is 13 residues. Germline assignment: CDR1 MNHEY and CDR2 SVGAGI. The V gene lost 5 bases and the J gene lost 4 bases, with 11 bases spanning the gap.

The V call is TRBV5-1, the J call TRBJ1-6, with a tentative D call TRBD1 (6 bases). Germline V lookup: CDR1 SGHRS, CDR2 YFSETQ. This CDR3 contains 15 residues. V was cut by 4 bases and J by 6 bases, with 14 bases left in between. The DNA for the CDR3 is TGCGCCAGCAGCCCGACAGGTTCGGCTAATTCACCCCTCCACTTT. Protein sequence: CASSPTGSANSPLHF.

This clone showed up just a few times. The chain links TRBV5-4 to TRBJ2-3, with D possibly being TRBD2 (5 bases). The CDR3 has 14 amino acids. From germline, CDR1 is SGHNT and CDR2 YYREEE (reference sequence). Trimming shortened V by 5 bases and J by 4 bases, and 14 bases separated the two germline ends. This chain's CDR3 is CASRIRGEADTQYF. The CDR3 DNA reads as TGTGCCAGCAGGATACGGGGTGAAGCAGATACGCAGTATTTT.

This clone was counted a few times. This chain connects TRBV5-1 to TRBJ1-1, with 9 bases aligning to TRBD1. CDR3 length: 14 residues. Germline lookup yields CDR1 SGHRS and CDR2 YFSETQ. V trimming: 4 bases; J trimming: 4 bases; junction bases outside the gene matches: 5. The CDR3 loop is CASSGTGWGTEAFF. CDR3 nucleotide sequence: TGCGCCAGCAGCGGGACAGGGTGGGGCACTGAAGCTTTCTTT.

The J gene is TRBJ2-3, the V gene TRBV7-2; D not certain. The V gene's germline CDR1 is SGHTA and CDR2 FQGNSA. CDR3 length: 16 amino acids. The V end was cut by 1 base, the J end by 4 bases, with 15 bases between. As DNA, the CDR3 is TGTGCCAGCAGCTTAGTGTCGTTCCTCTCGGCAGATACGCAGTATTTT. Translation gives CASSLVSFLSADTQYF.

The chain uses TRBV6-6 and TRBJ1-2, with TRBD1 identical over 8 bases. CDR1 MNHNY and CDR2 SVGAGI come from the germline V gene (reference sequence). This CDR3 region has 14 residues. Trimming cost V 2 bases and J 8 bases; bases outside gene matches: 7. The CDR3 coding sequence is TGTGCCAGCAGTTACCAGGGGGCTATGTGGGGCTACACCTTC. Translated: CASSYQGAMWGYTF.

V gene TRBV7-8 combines with J gene TRBJ2-1, with D possibly matching TRBD2 (6 bases). The CDR3 contains 16 residues. V shed 5 bases and J shed 6 bases, with 20 bases lying between them. Per germline, CDR1 SGHVS and CDR2 FQNEAQ. Here the CDR3 DNA reads TGTGCCAGCAGCCCGACGACTAGTCGGCCCAGCAATGAGCAGTTCTTC. Translated: CASSPTTSRPSNEQFF.

V gene TRBV5-1 combines with J gene TRBJ2-1; 11 bases line up with TRBD2. The V gene end was trimmed by 3 bases and the J gene end by 3 bases; junction bases not matched to a gene: 2. The CDR3 spans 15 residues. Germline CDR1 is SGHRS and CDR2 is YFSETQ. CDR3 sequence (DNA): TGCGCCAGCAGCTCGGGACTAGCGGTCTACAATGAGCAGTTCTTC. This gives the protein CASSSGLAVYNEQFF.

The V and J genes are TRBV11-2 and TRBJ2-1; 11 bases map to TRBD2. Unmatched junction bases numbered 11, after V lost 3 bases and J lost 7 bases. The CDR3 consists of 17 residues. Per germline, CDR1 SGHAT and CDR2 FQNNGV. As DNA, the CDR3 is TGTGCCAGCAGCTTCCTTCTAGCGGGGGGTTTGGAAAATGAGCAGTTCTTC. This gives the protein CASSFLLAGGLENEQFF.

The V gene is TRBV6-5, the J gene TRBJ2-1, with D perhaps TRBD2 (7 bases). The ends were cut back, 2 bases at V and 6 bases at J, with 17 bases in the middle. The germline V gene has CDR1 MNHEY and CDR2 SVGAGI. The CDR3 length is 16 residues. As DNA, the CDR3 is TGTGCCAGCAGTTACCTCTTGCGGGGGCGGTTCAATGAGCAGTTCTTC. This codes for CASSYLLRGRFNEQFF.

This clone was seen many times. The chain links TRBV9 to TRBJ2-7; the match to TRBD2 covers 7 bases. Germline trimming cut 0 bases from V and 2 bases from J; bases unmatched to any gene: 8. Germline loops: CDR1 SGDLS, CDR2 YYNGEE. This CDR3 has 16 residues. The CDR3 DNA sequence: TGTGCCAGCAGCGTAGAGGTGGCGGGGGAGACCTACGAGCAGTACTTC. Protein product: CASSVEVAGETYEQYF.

The chain recombines TRBV5-5 with TRBJ2-5, with D maybe TRBD2 (5 bases). Trimming stripped 0 bases from V and 2 bases from J, with 8 bases between. CDR3 length equals 14 residues. Germline assignment: CDR1 SGHKS and CDR2 YYEKEE (reference sequence). CDR3 in amino acids: CASSLGLTQETQYF. The CDR3 nucleotides are TGTGCCAGCAGCTTGGGACTAACACAAGAGACCCAGTACTTC.

For this clone: Different DNA sequences within this sample yield the same CDR3. This chain uses TRBV20-1 with TRBJ2-7; D is uncertain. Germline values: CDR1 DFQATT, CDR2 SNEGSKA (reference sequence). The CDR3 extends over 11 amino acids. The germline V and J ends were trimmed by 2 bases and 2 bases, with 4 bases remaining between them. The CDR3 protein is CSARLTYEQYF. In DNA, the CDR3 is TGCAGTGCTAGACTAACCTACGAGCAGTACTTC.

The chain employs TRBV5-4 and TRBJ1-4; TRBD1 aligns across 8 bases. CDR3 length: 16 residues. V lost 4 bases and J lost 8; bases outside the gene matches: 13. Germline-derived CDR1 and CDR2 are SGHNT and YYREEE (reference sequence). CDR3 DNA: TGTGCCAGCAGCCCGGGCGACAGGGGCCTTCGCGAAAAACTGTTTTTT. It encodes CASSPGDRGLREKLFF.

This clone was counted between two and nine times. V gene TRBV7-2 combines with J gene TRBJ2-5, with D possibly TRBD2 on 5 matching bases. Germline V gene sequence: CDR1 SGHTA, CDR2 FQGNSA. The CDR3 has 11 amino acids. Trimming shortened V by 3 bases and J by 7 bases, and 6 bases separated the two germline ends. The CDR3 is CASSFRGTQYF. The DNA of the CDR3 is TGTGCCAGCAGCTTTCGGGGGACCCAGTACTTC.

The gene calls are TRBV15 and TRBJ2-6; TRBD2 matches at 8 bases. Germline trimming cut 5 bases from V and 0 bases from J; bases unmatched to any gene: 9. The length of the CDR3 is 18 residues. CDR1 LNHNV and CDR2 YYDKDF come from the germline V gene (reference sequence). The CDR3 sequence is CATSHSPGGISGANVLTF. CDR3 DNA sequence: TGTGCCACCAGCCATTCGCCGGGGGGGATCTCTGGGGCCAACGTCCTGACTTTC.